This T cell receptor (beta chain) was identified during a study of molecular identifiers for immune sequencing clone quantification. TCRdb reprocessed the PCR reads via MiXCR and lists one record per CDR3 protein. The repertoire consists of tens of thousands of distinct CDR3 sequences, with under 20% occurring once and the leading ten covering 1.4% to 1.5%. Germline trimming cut 3 bases from V and 4 bases from J; bases unmatched to any gene: 7. Germline loops: CDR1 MNHEY, CDR2 SMNVEV (reference sequence). The CDR3 runs to 15 residues. This clonotype was seen many times. The V gene is TRBV27, the J gene TRBJ1-2; 8 bases match TRBD1. The sample was naive CD8+ T cells from blood, with Jurkat cell RNA spiked in. The subset is: FACS-sorted CD8+CD4-CCR7+CD45RA+ naive T cells. This receptor was obtained from a human donor in good health. Some libraries in this study had Jurkat cell RNA spiked in. CDR3 in amino acids: CASSFLQGGIYGYTF. CDR3 bases: TGTGCCAGCAGTTTTCTACAGGGGGGGATCTATGGCTACACCTTC.